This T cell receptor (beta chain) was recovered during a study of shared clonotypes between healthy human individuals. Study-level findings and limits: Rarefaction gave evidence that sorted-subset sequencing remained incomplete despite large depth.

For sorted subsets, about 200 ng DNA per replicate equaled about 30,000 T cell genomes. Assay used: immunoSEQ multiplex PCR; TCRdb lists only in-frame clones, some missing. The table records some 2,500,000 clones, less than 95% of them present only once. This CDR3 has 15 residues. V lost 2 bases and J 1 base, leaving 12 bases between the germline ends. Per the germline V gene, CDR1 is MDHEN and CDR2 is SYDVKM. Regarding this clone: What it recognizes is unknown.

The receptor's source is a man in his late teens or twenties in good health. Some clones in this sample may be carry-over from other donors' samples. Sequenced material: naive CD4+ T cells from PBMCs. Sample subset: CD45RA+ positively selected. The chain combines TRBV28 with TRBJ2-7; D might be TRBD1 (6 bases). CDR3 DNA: TGTGCCAGCAGTTTAATCACAGGGCGATCCTACGAGCAGTACTTC. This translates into CASSLITGRSYEQYF.